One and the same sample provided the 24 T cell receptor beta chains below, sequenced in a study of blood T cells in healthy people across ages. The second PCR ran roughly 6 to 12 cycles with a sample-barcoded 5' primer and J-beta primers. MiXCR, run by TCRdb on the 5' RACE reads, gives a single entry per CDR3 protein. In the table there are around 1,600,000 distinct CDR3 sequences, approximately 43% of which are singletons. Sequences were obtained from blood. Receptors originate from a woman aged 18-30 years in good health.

The CDR3: CASSYRGLLGSYEQYF. The DNA for the CDR3 is TGTGCCAGCAGTTATCGGGGACTTTTAGGGTCCTACGAGCAGTACTTC. The chain employs TRBV27 and TRBJ2-7, with D perhaps matching TRBD2 (6 bases). V lost 4 bases to trimming and J lost 1 base, with 17 bases between them. Germline-derived CDR1 and CDR2 are MNHEY and SMNVEV (reference sequence). The CDR3 has 16 amino acids.

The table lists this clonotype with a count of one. CDR3 region: CASSLTSTYNEQYF. CDR3 DNA sequence: TGCGCCAGCAGCTTGACTAGCACCTACAATGAGCAGTACTTC. This chain uses TRBV5-1 with TRBJ2-1; weak D call: TRBD2 (6 bases). With the DNA end fitting TRBJ2-7 better, the J assignment may be wrong. CDR1 is SGHRS, CDR2 YFSETQ, per germline. The CDR3 spans 14 residues.

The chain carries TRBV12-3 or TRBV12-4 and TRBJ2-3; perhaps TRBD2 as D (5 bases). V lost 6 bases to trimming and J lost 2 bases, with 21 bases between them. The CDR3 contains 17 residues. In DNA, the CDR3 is TGTGCCAGCAGCCGGATGAGGGCCCAAAACCCCACAGATACGCAGTATTTT. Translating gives CASSRMRAQNPTDTQYF.

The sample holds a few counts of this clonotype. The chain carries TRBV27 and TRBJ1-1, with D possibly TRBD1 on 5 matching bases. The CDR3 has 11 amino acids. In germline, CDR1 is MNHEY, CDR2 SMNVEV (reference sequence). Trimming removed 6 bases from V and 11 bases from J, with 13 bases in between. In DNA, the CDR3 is TGTGCCAGCAGCTCAGGGAGGGATGCTTTCTTT. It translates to CASSSGRDAFF.

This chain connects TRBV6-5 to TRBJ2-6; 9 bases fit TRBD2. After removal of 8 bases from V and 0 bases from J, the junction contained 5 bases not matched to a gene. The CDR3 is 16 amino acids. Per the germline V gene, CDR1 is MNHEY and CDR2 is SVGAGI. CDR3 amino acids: CASGLAGVSGANVLTF. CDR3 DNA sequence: TGTGCCAGCGGGTTAGCGGGGGTCTCTGGGGCCAACGTCCTGACTTTC.

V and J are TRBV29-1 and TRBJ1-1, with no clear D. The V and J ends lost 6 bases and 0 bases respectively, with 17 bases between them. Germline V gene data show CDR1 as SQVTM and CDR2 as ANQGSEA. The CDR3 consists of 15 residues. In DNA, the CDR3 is TGCAGCGTGGCTATGGGTACCCTGATGAACACTGAAGCTTTCTTT. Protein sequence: CSVAMGTLMNTEAFF.

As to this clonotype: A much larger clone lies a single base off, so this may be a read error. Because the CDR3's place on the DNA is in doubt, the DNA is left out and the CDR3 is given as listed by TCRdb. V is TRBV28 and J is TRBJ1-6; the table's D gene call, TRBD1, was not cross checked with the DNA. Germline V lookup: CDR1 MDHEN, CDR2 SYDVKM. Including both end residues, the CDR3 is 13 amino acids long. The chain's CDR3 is CASWGQGNSPLYF.

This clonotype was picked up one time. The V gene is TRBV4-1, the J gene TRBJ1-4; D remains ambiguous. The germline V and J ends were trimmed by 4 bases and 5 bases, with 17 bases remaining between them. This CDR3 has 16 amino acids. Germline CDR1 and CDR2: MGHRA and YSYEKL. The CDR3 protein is CASSRQRTQKNEKLFF. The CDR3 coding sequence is TGCGCCAGCAGCCGCCAAAGGACGCAGAAGAATGAAAAACTGTTTTTT.

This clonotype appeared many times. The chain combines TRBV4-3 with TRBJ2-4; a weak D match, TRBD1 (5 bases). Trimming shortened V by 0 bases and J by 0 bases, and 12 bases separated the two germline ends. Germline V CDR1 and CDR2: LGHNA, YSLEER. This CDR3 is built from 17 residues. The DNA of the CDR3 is TGCGCCAGCAGCCAAGATAACCCCACAGGAGCCAAAAACATTCAGTACTTC. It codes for CASSQDNPTGAKNIQYF.

CDR3 region: CASSWVGAGGQYF. The CDR3 DNA sequence: TGTGCCAGCAGTTGGGTAGGGGCAGGGGGGCAGTACTTC. The chain uses TRBV12-3 or TRBV12-4 and TRBJ2-5; weak D call: TRBD1 (7 bases). Between the trimmed V and J ends, which lost 4 bases and 11 bases, there was a span of 17 bases. CDR3 length: 13 amino acids.

The CDR3 sequence is CASSPPQGGRRETQFF. The DNA for the CDR3 is TGTGCCAGCAGTCCCCCCCAGGGCGGGAGGAGAGAGACCCAGTTCTTC. The rearrangement links TRBV6-5 to TRBJ2-1; the match to TRBD2 covers 8 bases. The V gene's germline CDR1 is MNHEY and CDR2 SVGAGI. There are 16 residues in the CDR3. Trimming removed 5 bases from V and 13 bases from J; junction bases left unmatched: 19.

CDR3 loop: CATSDLAGTGSTGELFF. DNA for the CDR3: TGTGCCACCAGTGATCTAGCCGGGACAGGGAGCACCGGGGAGCTGTTTTTT. The V gene is TRBV24-1, the J gene TRBJ2-2, with 9 bases identical to TRBD1. The CDR3 has 17 amino acids. The J segment lost 4 bases and the V segment lost 3 bases, leaving 8 bases of the junction unmatched. Germline-derived CDR1 and CDR2 are KGHDR and SFDVKD.

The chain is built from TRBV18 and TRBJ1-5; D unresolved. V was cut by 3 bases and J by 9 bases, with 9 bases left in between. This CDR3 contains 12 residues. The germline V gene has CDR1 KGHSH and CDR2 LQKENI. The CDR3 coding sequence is TGTGCCAGCTCACCTCGATCCGGGCCCCAGCATTTT. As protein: CASSPRSGPQHF.

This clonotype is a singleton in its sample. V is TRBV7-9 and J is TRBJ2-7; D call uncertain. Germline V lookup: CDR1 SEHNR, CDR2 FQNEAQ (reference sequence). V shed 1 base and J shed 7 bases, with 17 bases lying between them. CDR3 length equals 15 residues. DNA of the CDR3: TGTGCCAGCAGCTTAGGATTCAATCAACTCGCTGAGCAGTACTTC. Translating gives CASSLGFNQLAEQYF.

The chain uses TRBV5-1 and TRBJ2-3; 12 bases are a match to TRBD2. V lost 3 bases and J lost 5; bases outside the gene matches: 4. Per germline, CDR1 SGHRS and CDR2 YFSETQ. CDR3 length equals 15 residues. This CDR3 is CASSSSGGGQDTQYF. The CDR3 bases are TGCGCCAGCAGCTCTAGCGGGGGGGGCCAAGATACGCAGTATTTT.

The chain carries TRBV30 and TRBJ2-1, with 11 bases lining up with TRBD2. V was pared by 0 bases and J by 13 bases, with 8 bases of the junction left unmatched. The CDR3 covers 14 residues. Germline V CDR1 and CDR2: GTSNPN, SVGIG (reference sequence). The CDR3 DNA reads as TGTGCCTGGAGTGTATTATTAGCGGGAGGGCCTCAGTTCTTC. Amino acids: CAWSVLLAGGPQFF.

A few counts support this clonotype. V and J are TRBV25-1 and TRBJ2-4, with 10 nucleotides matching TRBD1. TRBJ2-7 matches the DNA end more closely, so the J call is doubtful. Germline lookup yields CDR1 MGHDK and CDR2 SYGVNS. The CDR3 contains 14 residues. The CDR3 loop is CASRDDRGQYEQYF. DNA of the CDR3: TGTGCCAGCAGGGATGACAGGGGGCAATACGAGCAGTACTTC.

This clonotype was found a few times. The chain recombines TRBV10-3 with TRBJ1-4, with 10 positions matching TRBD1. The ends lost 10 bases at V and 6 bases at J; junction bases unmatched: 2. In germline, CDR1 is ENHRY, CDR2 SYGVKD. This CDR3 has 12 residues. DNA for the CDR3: TGTGCCACCGGACAGGGGGATGAAAAACTGTTTTTT. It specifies CATGQGDEKLFF.

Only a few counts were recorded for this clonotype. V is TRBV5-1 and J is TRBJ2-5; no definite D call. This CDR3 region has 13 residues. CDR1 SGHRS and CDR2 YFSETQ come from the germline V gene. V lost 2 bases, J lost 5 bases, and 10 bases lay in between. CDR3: CASSFRIAETQYF. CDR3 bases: TGCGCCAGCAGCTTCCGAATAGCCGAGACCCAGTACTTC.

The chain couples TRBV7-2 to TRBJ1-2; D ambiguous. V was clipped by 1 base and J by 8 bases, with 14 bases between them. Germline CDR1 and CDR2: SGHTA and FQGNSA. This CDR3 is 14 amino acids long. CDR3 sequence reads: CASSLVSVNSGYTF. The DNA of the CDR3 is TGTGCCAGCAGCTTAGTTTCTGTTAACTCGGGCTACACCTTC.

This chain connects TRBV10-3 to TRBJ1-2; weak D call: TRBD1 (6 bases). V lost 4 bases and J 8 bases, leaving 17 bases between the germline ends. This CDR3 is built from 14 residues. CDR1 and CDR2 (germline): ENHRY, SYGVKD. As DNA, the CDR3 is TGTGCCATCAGTGCCACAGGGAACCCCTGGGGCTACACCTTC. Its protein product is CAISATGNPWGYTF.

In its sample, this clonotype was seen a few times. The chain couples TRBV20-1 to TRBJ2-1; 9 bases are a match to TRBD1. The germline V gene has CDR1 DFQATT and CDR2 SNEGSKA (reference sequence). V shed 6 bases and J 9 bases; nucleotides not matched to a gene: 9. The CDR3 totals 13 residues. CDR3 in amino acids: CSARDRVFGEQFF. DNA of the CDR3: TGCAGTGCAAGGGACAGGGTGTTCGGTGAGCAGTTCTTC.

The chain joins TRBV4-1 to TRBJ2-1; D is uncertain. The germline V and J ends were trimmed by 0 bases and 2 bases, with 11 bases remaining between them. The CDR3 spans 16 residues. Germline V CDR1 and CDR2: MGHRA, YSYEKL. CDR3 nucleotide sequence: TGCGCCAGCAGCCAAGAGATAGCTCGGGCCTACAATGAGCAGTTCTTC. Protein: CASSQEIARAYNEQFF.

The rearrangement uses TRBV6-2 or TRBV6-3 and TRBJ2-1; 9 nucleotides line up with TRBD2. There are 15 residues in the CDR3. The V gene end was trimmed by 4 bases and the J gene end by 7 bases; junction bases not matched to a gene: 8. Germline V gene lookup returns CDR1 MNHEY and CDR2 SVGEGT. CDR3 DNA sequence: TGTGCCAGCAGTTCCCCCGGGACTAGCCTTAATGAGCAGTTCTTC. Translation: CASSSPGTSLNEQFF.